This T cell receptor beta chain is drawn from a study of cytomegalovirus exposure and HLA in healthy donors. Broader study findings: CMV serostatus alone was available as immune exposure information.

CDR1 and CDR2 from the germline V gene are SGHNT and YYREEE (reference sequence). With 4 bases clipped from V and 0 bases from J, the junction kept 8 bases outside the gene matches. The CDR3 spans 16 residues. Amplification used 60 Vbeta primers and 13 Jbeta primers. Some clones are missing from TCRdb's copy, which holds only in-frame ones; the method was immunoSEQ multiplex PCR. The sample lists 120,000 to 150,000 clones, about 80% occurring once. On this clone itself: The antigen remains undetermined.

This clonotype was obtained from a man aged 25 to 45 in good health and CMV-seronegative. The chain employs TRBV5-4 and TRBJ2-3, with 7 bases fitting TRBD2. Material for sequencing was PBMCs. The CDR3 DNA is TGTGCCAGCAGCCCCGGAGGGAGGGTTAGCACAGATACGCAGTATTTT. Its protein is CASSPGGRVSTDTQYF.